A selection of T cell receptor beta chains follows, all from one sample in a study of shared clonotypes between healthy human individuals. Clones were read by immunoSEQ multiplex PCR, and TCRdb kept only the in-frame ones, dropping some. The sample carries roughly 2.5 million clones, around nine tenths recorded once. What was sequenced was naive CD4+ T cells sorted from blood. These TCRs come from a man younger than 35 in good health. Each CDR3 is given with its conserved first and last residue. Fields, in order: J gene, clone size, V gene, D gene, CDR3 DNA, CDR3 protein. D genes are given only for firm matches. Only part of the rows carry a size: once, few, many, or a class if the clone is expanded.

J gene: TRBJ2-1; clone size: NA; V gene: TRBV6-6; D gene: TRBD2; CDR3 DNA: TGTGCCAGCGGACTAGATAGGAGGAGCTCCTACAATGAGCAGTTCTTC; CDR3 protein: CASGLDRRSSYNEQFF
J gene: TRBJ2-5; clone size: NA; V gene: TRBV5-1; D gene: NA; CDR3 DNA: TGCGCCAGCAGAGGGGGAGGGCCGAGGGAGACCCAGTACTTC; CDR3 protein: CASRGGGPRETQYF
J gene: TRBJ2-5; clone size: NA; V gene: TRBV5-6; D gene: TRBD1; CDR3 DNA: TGTGCCAGCAGCCGGGACAGGGGTGGGGAGACCCAGTACTTC; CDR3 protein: CASSRDRGGETQYF
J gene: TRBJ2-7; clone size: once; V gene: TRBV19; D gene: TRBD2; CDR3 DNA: TGTGCCAGTATCCAGACTAGCGGGAGTACCTACGAGCAGTACTTC; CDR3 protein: CASIQTSGSTYEQYF
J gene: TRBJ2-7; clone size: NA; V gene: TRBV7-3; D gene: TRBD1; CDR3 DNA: TGTGCCAGCAGCTTAGCCGGGACAGGCGCGTTCTACGAGCAGTACTTC; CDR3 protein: CASSLAGTGAFYEQYF
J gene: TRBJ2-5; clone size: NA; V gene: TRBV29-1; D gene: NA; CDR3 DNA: TGCAGCGTTGAAGATGGGGAGACCCAGTACTTC; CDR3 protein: CSVEDGETQYF
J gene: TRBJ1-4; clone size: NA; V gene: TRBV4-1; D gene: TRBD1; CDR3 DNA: TGCGCCAGCAGCCAACCACAGGGGAGTAATGAAAAACTGTTTTTT; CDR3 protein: CASSQPQGSNEKLFF
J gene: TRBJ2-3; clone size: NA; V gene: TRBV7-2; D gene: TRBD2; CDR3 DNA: TGTGCCAGCAGCCCGGGCCGCGGGAGGGGGGATACGCAGTATTTT; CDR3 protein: CASSPGRGRGDTQYF
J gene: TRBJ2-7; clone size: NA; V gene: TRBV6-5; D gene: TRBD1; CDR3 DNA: TGTGCCAGCAGTTACTCCGACAGGGTGGTCTACGAGCAGTACTTC; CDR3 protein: CASSYSDRVVYEQYF
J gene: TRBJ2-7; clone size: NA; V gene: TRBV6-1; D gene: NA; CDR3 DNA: TGTGCCAGCAGTGAAGCTACGAACCGCGAGCAGTACTTC; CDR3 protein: CASSEATNREQYF
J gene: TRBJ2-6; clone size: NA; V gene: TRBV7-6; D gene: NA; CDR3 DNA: TGTGCCAGCAGCTTATACAACTGGGACACTATTATCTCTGGGGCCAACGTCCTGACTTTC; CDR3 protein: CASSLYNWDTIISGANVLTF
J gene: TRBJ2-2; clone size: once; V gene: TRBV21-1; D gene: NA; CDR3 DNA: TGTGCGGGAGATCAGACCGGGGAGCTGTTTTTT; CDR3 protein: CAGDQTGELFF
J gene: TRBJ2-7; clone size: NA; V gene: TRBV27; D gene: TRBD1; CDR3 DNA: TGTGCCAGCAAGAGAATGGGACAGGGAGGCTACGAGCAGTACTTC; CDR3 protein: CASKRMGQGGYEQYF
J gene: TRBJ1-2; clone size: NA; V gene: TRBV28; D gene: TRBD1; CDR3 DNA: TGTGCCAGCAGTTCCCCCGGGACAGGGGACTATGGCTACACCTTC; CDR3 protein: CASSSPGTGDYGYTF
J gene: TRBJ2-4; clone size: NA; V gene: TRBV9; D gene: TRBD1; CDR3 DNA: TGTGCCAGCAGCGTGACAGGGGGCGGGAAAAACATTCAGTACTTC; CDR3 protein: CASSVTGGGKNIQYF
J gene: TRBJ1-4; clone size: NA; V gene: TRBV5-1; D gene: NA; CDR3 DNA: TGCGCCAGCAGTCTAGGCTCGGGTGAAAAACTGTTTTTT; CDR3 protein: CASSLGSGEKLFF
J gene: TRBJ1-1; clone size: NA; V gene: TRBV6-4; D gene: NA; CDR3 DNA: TGTGCCAGCAGCCTGGAGATTTCGAGCACTGAAGCTTTCTTT; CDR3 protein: CASSLEISSTEAFF
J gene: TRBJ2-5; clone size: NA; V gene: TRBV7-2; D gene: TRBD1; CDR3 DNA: TGTGCCAGCAGCTTGGCGGGGACAGGGGGTGAGACCCAGTACTTC; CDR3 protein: CASSLAGTGGETQYF
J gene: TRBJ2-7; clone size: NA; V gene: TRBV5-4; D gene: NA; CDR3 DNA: TGTGCCAGCAGCCAAAAGGCGGTGGGGGACGAGCAGTACTTC; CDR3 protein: CASSQKAVGDEQYF
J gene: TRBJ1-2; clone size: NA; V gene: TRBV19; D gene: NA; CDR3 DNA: TGTGCCAGTAAGGGGTACTATGGCTACACCTTC; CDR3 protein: CASKGYYGYTF
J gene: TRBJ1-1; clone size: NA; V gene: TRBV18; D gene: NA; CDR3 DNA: TGTGCCAGCTCACTTAGCCGGAACACTGAAGCTTTCTTT; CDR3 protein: CASSLSRNTEAFF
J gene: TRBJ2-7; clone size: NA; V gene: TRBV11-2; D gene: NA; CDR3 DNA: TGTGCCAGCAACTTAGGGGACGGTTACGAGCAGTACTTC; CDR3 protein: CASNLGDGYEQYF
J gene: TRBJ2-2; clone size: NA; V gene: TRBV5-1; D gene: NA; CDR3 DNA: TGCGCCAGCCGTTATCGACAGGAGAACACCGGGGAGCTGTTTTTT; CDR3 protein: CASRYRQENTGELFF
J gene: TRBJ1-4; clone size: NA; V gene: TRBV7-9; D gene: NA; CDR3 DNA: TGTGCCAGCAGTTGGAGCAGGCCTGACGAAAAACTGTTTTTT; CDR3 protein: CASSWSRPDEKLFF
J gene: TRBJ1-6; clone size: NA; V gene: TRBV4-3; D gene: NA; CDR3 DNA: TGCGCCAGCAGCCAAGATTTAGCGGGGATGGGCTATAATTCACCCCTCCACTTT; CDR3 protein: CASSQDLAGMGYNSPLHF
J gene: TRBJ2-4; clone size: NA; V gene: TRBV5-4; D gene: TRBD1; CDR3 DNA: TGTGCCAGCAGGGGGACAGAAAACATTCAGTACTTC; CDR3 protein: CASRGTENIQYF
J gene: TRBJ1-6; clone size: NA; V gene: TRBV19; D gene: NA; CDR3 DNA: TGTGCCAGTAGTCCCCACGGGGGACCCCTCCACTTT; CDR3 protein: CASSPHGGPLHF
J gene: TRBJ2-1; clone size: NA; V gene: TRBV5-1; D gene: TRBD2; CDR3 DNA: TGCGCCAGCAGCTGGGGGACTAGCGTATACGAGCAGTTCTTC; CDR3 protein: CASSWGTSVYEQFF
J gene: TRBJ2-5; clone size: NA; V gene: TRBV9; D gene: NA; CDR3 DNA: TGTGCCAGCAGCGTAGATGGGAGGCAGGGTAGGGAGACCCAGTACTTC; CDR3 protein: CASSVDGRQGRETQYF
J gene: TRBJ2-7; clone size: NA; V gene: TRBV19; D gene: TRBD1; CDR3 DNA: TGTGCCAGTAGTAGGACAGGATCCTACGAGCAGTACTTC; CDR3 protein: CASSRTGSYEQYF
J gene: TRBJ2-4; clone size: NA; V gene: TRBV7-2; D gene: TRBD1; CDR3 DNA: TGTGCCAGCAGCCCGACAGGGTTGAAAAACATTCAGTACTTC; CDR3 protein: CASSPTGLKNIQYF
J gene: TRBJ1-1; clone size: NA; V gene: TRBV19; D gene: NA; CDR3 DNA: TGTGCCAGTAGTATTGGGGGGAACACTGAAGCTTTCTTT; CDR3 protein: CASSIGGNTEAFF
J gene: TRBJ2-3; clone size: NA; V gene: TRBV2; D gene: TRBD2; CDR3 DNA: TGTGCCAGCAGTGAAAGGGGACTAGCGAACACAGATACGCAGTATTTT; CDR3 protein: CASSERGLANTDTQYF
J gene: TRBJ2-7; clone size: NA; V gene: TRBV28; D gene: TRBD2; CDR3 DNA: TGTGCCAGCAGTTCAGCGGGGGGCGGGGTATACGAGCAGTACTTC; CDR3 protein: CASSSAGGGVYEQYF
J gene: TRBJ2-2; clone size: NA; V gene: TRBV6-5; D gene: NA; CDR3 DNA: TGTGCCAGCAGTTACTCCGGACGCTCGAACACCGGGGAGCTGTTTTTT; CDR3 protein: CASSYSGRSNTGELFF
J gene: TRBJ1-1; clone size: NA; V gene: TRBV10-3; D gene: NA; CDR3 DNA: TGTGCCATCAGTGGGGCAGAGAACACTGAAGCTTTCTTT; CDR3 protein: CAISGAENTEAFF
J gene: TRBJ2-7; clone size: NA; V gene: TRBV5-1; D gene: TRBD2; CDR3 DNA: TGCGCCAGCAGCCCGGGAGGGTTAAACTACGAGCAGTACTTC; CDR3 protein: CASSPGGLNYEQYF
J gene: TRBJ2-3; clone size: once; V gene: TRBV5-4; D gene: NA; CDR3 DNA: TGTGCCAGCAGCCTGAAGGTCCCCGGGACAGATACGCAGTATTTT; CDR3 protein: CASSLKVPGTDTQYF
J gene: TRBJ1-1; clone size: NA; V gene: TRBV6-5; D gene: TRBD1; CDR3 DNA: TGTGCCAGCACTCGACAGGGGGGGAGCACTGAAGCTTTCTTT; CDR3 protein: CASTRQGGSTEAFF
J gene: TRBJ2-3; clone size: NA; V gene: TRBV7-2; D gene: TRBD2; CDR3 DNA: TGTGCCAGCACTAGCGGGAGGGTGACAGATACGCAGTATTTT; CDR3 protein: CASTSGRVTDTQYF
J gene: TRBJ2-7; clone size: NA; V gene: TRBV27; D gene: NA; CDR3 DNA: TGTGCCAGCACCCGGCAAACGGGAGTAGGCTACGAGCAGTACTTC; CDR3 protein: CASTRQTGVGYEQYF
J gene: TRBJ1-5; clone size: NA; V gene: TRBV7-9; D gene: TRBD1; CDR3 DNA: TGTGCCAGCAGCTTAGAGGGACAGGGGTCCCCCAATCAGCCCCAGCATTTT; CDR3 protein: CASSLEGQGSPNQPQHF
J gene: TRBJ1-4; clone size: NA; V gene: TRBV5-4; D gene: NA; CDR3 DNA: TGTGCCAGCAGCATGTCCGTGGATGAAAAACTGTTTTTT; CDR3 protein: CASSMSVDEKLFF
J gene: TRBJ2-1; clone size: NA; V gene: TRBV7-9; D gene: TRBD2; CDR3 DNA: TGTGCCAGCAGCCGGTGGACTAGCGGGGACCACAATGAGCAGTTCTTC; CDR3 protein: CASSRWTSGDHNEQFF
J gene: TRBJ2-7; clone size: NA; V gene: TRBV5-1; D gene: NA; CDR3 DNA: TGCGCCAGCAGTCCAACAGGGACGGACTACGAGCAGTACTTC; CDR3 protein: CASSPTGTDYEQYF
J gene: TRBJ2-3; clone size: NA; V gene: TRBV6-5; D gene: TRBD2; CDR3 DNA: TGTGCCAGCAGGTTAGCGGGAGCGACAGATACGCAGTATTTT; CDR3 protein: CASRLAGATDTQYF
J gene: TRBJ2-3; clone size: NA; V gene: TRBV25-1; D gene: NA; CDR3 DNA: TGTGCCAGCAGTTTGGGGTCCTTCCCCACAGATACGCAGTATTTT; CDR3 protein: CASSLGSFPTDTQYF
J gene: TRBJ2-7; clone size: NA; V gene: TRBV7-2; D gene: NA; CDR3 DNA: TGTGCCAGCAGCCGACAGACTTTCTCCTACGAGCAGTACTTC; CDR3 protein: CASSRQTFSYEQYF
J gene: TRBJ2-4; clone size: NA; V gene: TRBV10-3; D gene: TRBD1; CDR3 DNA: TGTGCCATCAGAGGGGACAGCAAAAACATTCAGTACTTC; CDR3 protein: CAIRGDSKNIQYF
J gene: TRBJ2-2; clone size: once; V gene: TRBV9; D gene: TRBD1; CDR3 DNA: TGTGCCAGCAGCGTAGCTGGAGGGACAGGGATAGACACCGGGGAGCTGTTTTTT; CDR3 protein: CASSVAGGTGIDTGELFF
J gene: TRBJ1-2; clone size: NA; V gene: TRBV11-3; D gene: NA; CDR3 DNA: TGTGCCAGCAGCTTAGCACAGAGACGGAGCTATGGCTACACCTTC; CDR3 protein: CASSLAQRRSYGYTF
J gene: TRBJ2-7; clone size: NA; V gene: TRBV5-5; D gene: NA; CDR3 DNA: TGTGCCAGCAGCTTGGGCCAGAGCTCCTACGAGCAGTACTTC; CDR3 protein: CASSLGQSSYEQYF
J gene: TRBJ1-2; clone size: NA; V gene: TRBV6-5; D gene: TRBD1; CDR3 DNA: TGTGCCAGCAGCCGACAGGGGGCAGGCTATGGCTACACCTTC; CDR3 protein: CASSRQGAGYGYTF